This T cell receptor (beta chain) stems from a study of cytomegalovirus exposure and HLA in healthy donors. This clone has a single count. Its antigen is not identified. Vbeta (60) and Jbeta (13) primers were used in the PCR. Profiling relied on immunoSEQ multiplex PCR, and the TCRdb table lists in-frame clones only, not all of them. The sample contains under 200,000 clones, around 83% of which appear only once. Study-level points and caveats: In a later analysis, TCR beta V- and J-gene trimming was associated with a missense DCLRE1C variant.

V gave up 10 bases and J gave up 6 bases; unmatched junction bases: 9. The germline V gene encodes CDR1 WSHSY and CDR2 SAAADI. This CDR3 spans 15 amino acids. The sample consisted of PBMCs. The V call is TRBV10-2, the J call TRBJ2-4; 13 bases fit TRBD2. This receptor was taken from a man aged 50 to 59 in good health and CMV-seropositive. This chain's CDR3 is CATWGLAGWGNIQYF. CDR3 sequence (DNA): TGCGCCACCTGGGGACTAGCGGGGTGGGGAAACATTCAGTACTTC.